The entry below describes one TCR beta chain. These data come from a study of cytomegalovirus exposure and HLA in healthy donors. Primers for the PCR totalled 60 Vbeta and 13 Jbeta. Method: immunoSEQ multiplex PCR; TCRdb's copy keeps in-frame clones and lacks some. The sample lists about 190,000 clones, around three quarters occurring once. The TCR originated in a woman aged 25 to 45 in good health and CMV-seronegative. Source material: PBMCs.

The CDR3 sequence is CASRADLQGNTEAFF. CDR3 coding DNA: TGCGCCAGCAGGGCGGACCTACAGGGGAACACTGAAGCTTTCTTT. This chain connects TRBV5-1 to TRBJ1-1; perhaps TRBD1 as D (6 bases). The CDR3 totals 15 residues. The germline V gene encodes CDR1 SGHRS and CDR2 YFSETQ. V was cut by 5 bases and J by 1 base, with 15 bases left in between.